This TCR beta chain stems from a study of blood T cell repertoires in COVID-19. Overall study: Donors in the United States, Italy and Spain gave samples during acute or convalescent COVID-19. From T cells, B-cell-depleted T cells, or PBMCs came the material, which was cDNA or gDNA.

Source study methods: Researchers report that nucleated cell counts were estimated from reference gene primer amplification. Produced via immunoSEQ multiplex PCR; TCRdb's table is partial and in-frame only. That table supplies the V and J calls and clone size; D and trimming were determined from the DNA. The sample records about 180,000 clones, more than 70% being singletons. This clone has a single count. V shed 8 bases and J shed 8 bases, with 16 bases lying between them. The CDR3 spans 13 residues. Sample: peripheral blood. The chain links TRBV12-3 or TRBV12-4 to TRBJ1-5, with a weak D call TRBD1 (6 bases). This receptor was obtained from a woman aged 25 to 39 with acute or convalescent COVID-19. The DNA of the CDR3 is TGTGCCAGCCGCGAAAGAGGGGGGGAGCCCCAGCATTTT. Translation gives CASRERGGEPQHF.